The subject of this entry is one TCR beta chain. Antigen: not known. These data originate in a study of cytomegalovirus exposure and HLA in healthy donors. The study, taken as a whole, reports: Cytomegalovirus status was reportedly diagnosed by the classifier with high specificity and sensitivity.

The PCR used 60 Vbeta and 13 Jbeta primers. Profiling relied on immunoSEQ multiplex PCR, and the TCRdb table lists in-frame clones only, not all of them. The repertoire holds 140,000 or so clones, with 70% to 90% as singletons. As for the donors, each was a healthy bone marrow donor. This receptor was identified in a middle-aged woman in good health and CMV-seronegative. Material: PBMCs.

CDR3 DNA sequence: TGCGCCAGCAGCTTGGGACAGGGGACGAGGGACCAGTACTTC. Encoded protein: CASSLGQGTRDQYF. The chain has TRBV5-1 and TRBJ2-5; 8 bases line up with TRBD1. The CDR3 contains 14 residues. Trimming at V came to 0 bases and at J to 10 bases, leaving 8 bases not matched to a gene. Germline lookup yields CDR1 SGHRS and CDR2 YFSETQ.